Detailed here is one T cell receptor (beta chain). This CDR3 spans 13 amino acids. Trimming removed 2 bases from V and 9 bases from J, with 11 bases in between. Germline V gene lookup returns CDR1 WNHNN and CDR2 SYGVQD (reference sequence). This specimen comes from a study of OX40 agonist ivuxolimab in advanced cancers. The repertoire was sequenced with immunoSEQ multiplex PCR; TCRdb's copy has only in-frame clones and lacks some. The sample lists 65,000 to 95,000 clones; approximately 92% were seen once. This sequence joins TRBV10-1 and TRBJ2-1, with D tentatively TRBD2 (6 bases). This TCR was recovered from an adult with an advanced solid tumor such as melanoma, head and neck, liver or kidney cancer. The sample here was CD4+ or CD8+ T cells sorted from blood, taken in a trial of the OX40 agonist ivuxolimab. The CDR3 DNA follows: TGCGCCAGCAGTGAGCAGCTAGCGAGTGAGCAGTTCTTC. This translates into CASSEQLASEQFF.